The clone carrying this T cell receptor (beta chain) appeared a few times. Its antigen is currently unknown. These data come from a study of T cells in Graves' hyperthyroidism and ophthalmopathy. General study findings and limits: In validation, the model predicted ophthalmopathy. These predictions came a median roughly seven months before onset.

Each diagnosis was grounded in clinical symptoms, serum thyroxine and TRAb, thyroid ultrasound, and orbital computed tomography. The blood sample predates any ophthalmopathy symptoms, coming from first hyperthyroidism diagnosis. Researchers took RNA transcripts and amplified the TCR beta CDR3 regions from them. Initially, a first-round RT-PCR of the TCR CDR3 employed the HTBI primer set. TCRdb redid the calling of the multiplex PCR reads with MiXCR, one entry per CDR3 protein. The sample yields over 700,000 distinct CDR3 sequences, roughly a sixth seen once. Germline loops: CDR1 GTSNPN, CDR2 SVGIG (reference sequence). V shed 6 bases and J 6 bases; nucleotides not matched to a gene: 7. The CDR3 is made up of 14 amino acids.

This chain joins TRBV30 and TRBJ2-2; 10 bases line up with TRBD1. The sequencing sample was made of blood. This clonotype was sampled from a woman between 50 and 59 years old with Graves' hyperthyroidism that later progressed to Graves' ophthalmopathy. CDR3 bases: TGTGCCTGCCGGGACAGGGGTGCCCCCGGGGAGCTGTTTTTT. Translation gives CACRDRGAPGELFF.